This TCR beta chain was documented in a study of T cell responses to AZD1222 COVID-19 vaccine. Sequencing used immunoSEQ multiplex PCR; TCRdb keeps in-frame clones, though not all of them. The sample lists over 150,000 clones, around nine tenths seen once, with roughly 4% in the top ten. Comments on this clone: Its cognate antigen is unknown.

Overall study results and limits: White British ancestry dominated among donors, who included more females, and clonal diversity was possibly underestimated. Among those given AZD1222, only 5 to 7 were seropositive at baseline.

Per germline, CDR1 MNHEY and CDR2 SVGEGT. CDR3 length: 14 residues. V gave up 6 bases and J gave up 5 bases, with 14 bases separating them. This TCR was sampled from an adult who received the AZD1222 COVID-19 vaccine. The chain employs TRBV6-2 or TRBV6-3 and TRBJ1-5, with D uncertain. The sample consisted of peripheral blood, taken 28 days after the second AZD1222 dose. CDR3 loop: CASSLPDGDQPQHF. For the CDR3, the DNA is TGTGCCAGCAGCCTACCCGACGGGGATCAGCCCCAGCATTTT.